This T cell receptor beta chain was recovered during a study of human T cells and chemical hapten exposure (dated by TCRdb to the early 2020s). For the study in its entirety: For sensitization, 2% DPC in acetone was applied to a 2 cm by 2 cm area of upper inner arm skin. Patch tests used Finn chambers with 0.01% DPC on the upper back, scored after 6 days by International Contact Dermatitis Research Group standards. Libraries were pooled for sequencing, and per-sample TCR yields varied mainly because of small differences in library volumes within the pool. For TCR sequencing, blood came from about 28 alopecia patients at anywhere from one to four time points (pre-sensitization, 2, 6 and 24 weeks). Patient blood was sampled pre-sensitization (week 0) and at 2, 6 and about 24 weeks after DPC sensitization. In alopecia patients, the study followed how the peripheral blood TCR repertoire changed in vivo over primary and secondary sensitization to diphenylcyclopropenone (DPC), a hapten. Alopecia areata with under or over 50% scalp involvement, alopecia totalis and alopecia universalis were represented in the patient cohort, which was mostly female. Patients additionally received weekly therapeutic DPC doses to the scalp throughout the approximately 25-week study period. Beyond this particular receptor, the publication reports: Significantly more large CDR3 similarity clusters were formed by expanded TCRs than by pre-sensitization or healthy control sets, consistent with antigen-driven responses. Patch test score correlated positively with the number of PT1 expanded TCRs, reaching significance at thresholds 8, 16 and 32 but not at 4. Alopecia, a presumed autoimmune disease, was present in all patients, so the immune response of the patients might differ from that of healthy individuals. Repeated subsampling changed both the strength of the expansion versus patch-test correlation and the threshold at which the correlation became significant. No change with DPC sensitization was found in the number of TCRs above 1 in 1000 frequency, and no evidence of global repertoire structure alterations was found.

Library preparation used RACE. Data came from a NextSeq 500. Library preparation attached unique molecular identifiers to individual cDNA molecules for quantitative, reproducible TCR counting. Both TCR alpha and TCR beta chains were sequenced from each blood RNA sample. The authors processed their data as follows. A median of about 100,000 TCRs per sample was observed, with a range of about 23,224 to 750,000. The Decombinator software suite was used to annotate the V, J and CDR3 of the TCR reads. For PS versus PT1 abundance plots, all samples were subsampled to the same number of TCRs (28,000). TCRs were defined as expanded if absent before sensitization and observed at least eight times at the 2-week time point. The public reads were run again by TCRdb, first through fastp at Q25 and then through MiXCR, and only productive beta chains were kept. Identical CDR3 proteins give one entry, which carries the most common genes and DNA. These V and J calls rely on TCRdb rather than the paper's analysis. This sample holds 180,000 or so distinct CDR3 sequences; roughly 15% were observed only once. Of the sample, 1.5% to 2% is held by the ten largest clones.

This specimen's time point label, interpreted: patch test 1, 2 weeks after DPC sensitization. Per the publication, the treatment or condition label means: therapeutic diphenylcyclopropenone sensitization with weekly scalp DPC. At each patch-test visit, blood was drawn before the patch test was applied. Patients were considered eligible if aged 18 to 70, diagnosed with alopecia and deemed suitable for DPC therapy, and patients were excluded if pregnant. Total RNA was extracted from unfractionated whole blood collected in Tempus Blood RNA tubes. From a lookup of the germline V gene, CDR1 and CDR2 are MDHEN and SYDVKM. The V and J ends are trimmed by 11 bases and 1 base, leaving 18 bases between them. The CDR3, from cysteine to phenylalanine, totals 15 residues. Only CDR3 DNA is held: 45 bases, read in frame from base 1. Remarks on this clonotype: The target of this receptor is not known. Qualities for individual bases were not recorded, and no much larger clone is one base off.

This chain is built from TRBV28 and TRBJ1-5; TRBD1 is possibly the D segment (6 matching bases). This TCR came from a woman aged 25-40 years with alopecia areata. Some clones in this sample may be carry-over from other donors' samples. The sequencing used whole blood, collected in connection with sensitization to the hapten diphenylcyclopropenone (DPC). The DNA reads TGTGCCGTCCGAGGGGGTAGTTACAGCAATCAGCCCCAGCATTTT. This yields the protein CAVRGGSYSNQPQHF.